Reported below is one T cell receptor beta chain. Its antigen remains unknown. Some clones are missing from TCRdb's copy, which holds only in-frame ones; the method was immunoSEQ multiplex PCR. The repertoire consists of about 120,000 clones, with 90% occurring once and the leading ten covering approximately 0.17%. The CDR3 is 14 residues long. V lost 7 bases to trimming and J lost 1 base; unmatched junction nucleotides: 6. Germline lookup yields CDR1 SNHLY and CDR2 FYNNEI. The sample comes from a study of graft-versus-host responses after intestinal transplantation. General study points: Allograft graft-versus-host to host-versus-graft clonal ratios ran high in patients with graft-donor T cell macrochimerism. An association linked early post-transplant HvG declines with peak circulating GvH clone levels.

The specimen comprised unstimulated CD4+ T cells sorted from spleen or lymph node cells, sampled before intestinal transplant. This TCR was recovered from a human donor who received an intestinal transplant. This chain links TRBV2 with TRBJ2-7; TRBD2 matches at 8 bases. In DNA form, the CDR3 reads TGTGCCAGCAAGGCTAGCGGGTCATCCTACGAGCAGTACTTC. Its protein is CASKASGSSYEQYF.